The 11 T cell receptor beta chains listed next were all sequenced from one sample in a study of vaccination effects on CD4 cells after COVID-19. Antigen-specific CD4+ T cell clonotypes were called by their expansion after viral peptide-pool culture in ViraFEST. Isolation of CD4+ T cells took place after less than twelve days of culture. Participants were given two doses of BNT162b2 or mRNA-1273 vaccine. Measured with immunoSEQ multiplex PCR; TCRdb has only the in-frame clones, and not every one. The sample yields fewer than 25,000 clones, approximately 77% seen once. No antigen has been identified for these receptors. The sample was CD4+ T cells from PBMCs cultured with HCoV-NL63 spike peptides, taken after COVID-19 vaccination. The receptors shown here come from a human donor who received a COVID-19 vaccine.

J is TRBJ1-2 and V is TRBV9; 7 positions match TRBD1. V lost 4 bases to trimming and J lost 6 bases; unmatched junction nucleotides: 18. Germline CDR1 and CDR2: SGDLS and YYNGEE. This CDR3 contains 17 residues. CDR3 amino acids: CASSPAIRTGSYDGYTF. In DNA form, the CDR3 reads TGTGCCAGCAGCCCGGCGATCCGGACAGGTTCTTACGATGGCTACACCTTC.

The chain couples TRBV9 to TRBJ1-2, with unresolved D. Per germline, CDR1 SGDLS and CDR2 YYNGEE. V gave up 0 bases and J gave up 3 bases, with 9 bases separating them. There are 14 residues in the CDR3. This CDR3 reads CASSVEAAHYGYTF. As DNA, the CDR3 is TGTGCCAGCAGCGTAGAGGCGGCCCACTATGGCTACACCTTC.

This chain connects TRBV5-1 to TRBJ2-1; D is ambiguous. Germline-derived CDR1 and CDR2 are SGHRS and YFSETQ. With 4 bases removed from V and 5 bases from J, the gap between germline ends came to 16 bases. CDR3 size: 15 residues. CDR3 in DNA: TGCGCCAGCAGCCCCCTAGGCTCAACTAACAATGAGCAGTTCTTC. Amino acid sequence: CASSPLGSTNNEQFF.

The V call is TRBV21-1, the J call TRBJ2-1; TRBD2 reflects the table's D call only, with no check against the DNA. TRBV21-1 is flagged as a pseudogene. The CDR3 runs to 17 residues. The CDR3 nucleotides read TGTGCCAGCAGCAAAGATGTCGATAGCGGGGAGACCTTCGAGCAGTTCTTC. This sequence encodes CASSKDVDSGETFEQFF.

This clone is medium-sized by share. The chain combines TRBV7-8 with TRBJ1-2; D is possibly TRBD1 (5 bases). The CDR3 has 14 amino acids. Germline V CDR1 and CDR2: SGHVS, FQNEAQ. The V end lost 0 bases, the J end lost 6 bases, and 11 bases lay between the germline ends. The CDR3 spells CASSLALGPDGYTF. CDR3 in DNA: TGTGCCAGCAGCTTAGCTCTGGGACCGGATGGCTACACCTTC.

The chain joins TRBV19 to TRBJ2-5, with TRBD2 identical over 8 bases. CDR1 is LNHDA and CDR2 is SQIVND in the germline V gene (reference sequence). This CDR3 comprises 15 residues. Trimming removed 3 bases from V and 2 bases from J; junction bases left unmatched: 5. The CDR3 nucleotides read TGTGCCAGTAGTATTTTTAGCGGGAATCAAGAGACCCAGTACTTC. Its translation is CASSIFSGNQETQYF.

In DNA form, the CDR3 reads TGTGCCAGCAGTTCCCTAACAGGGGGCCACACTGAAGCTTTCTTT. This sequence encodes CASSSLTGGHTEAFF. The chain employs TRBV6-5 and TRBJ1-1; 9 bases are a match to TRBD1. The V gene end was trimmed by 4 bases and the J gene end by 3 bases; junction bases not matched to a gene: 6. The CDR3 covers 15 residues. Germline V gene sequence: CDR1 MNHEY, CDR2 SVGAGI.

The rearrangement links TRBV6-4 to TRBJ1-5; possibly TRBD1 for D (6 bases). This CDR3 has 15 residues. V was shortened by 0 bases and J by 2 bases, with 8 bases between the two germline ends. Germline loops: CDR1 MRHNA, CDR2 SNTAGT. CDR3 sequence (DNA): TGTGCCAGCAGTGACTCCGGGGGCGGCAATCAGCCCCAGCATTTT. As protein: CASSDSGGGNQPQHF.

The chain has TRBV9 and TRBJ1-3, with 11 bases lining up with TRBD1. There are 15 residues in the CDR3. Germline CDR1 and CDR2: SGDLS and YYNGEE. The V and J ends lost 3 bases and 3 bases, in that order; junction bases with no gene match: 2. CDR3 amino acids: CASSGGQGGGNTIYF. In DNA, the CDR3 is TGTGCCAGCAGCGGGGGACAGGGGGGTGGAAACACCATATATTTT.

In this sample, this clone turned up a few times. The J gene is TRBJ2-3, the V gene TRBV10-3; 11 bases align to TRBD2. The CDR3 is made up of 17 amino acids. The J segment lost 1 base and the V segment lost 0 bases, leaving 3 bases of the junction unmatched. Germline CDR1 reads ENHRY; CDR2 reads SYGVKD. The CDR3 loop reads CAISESILAGGTDTQYF. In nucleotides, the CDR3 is TGTGCCATCAGTGAGTCCATACTAGCGGGAGGCACAGATACGCAGTATTTT.

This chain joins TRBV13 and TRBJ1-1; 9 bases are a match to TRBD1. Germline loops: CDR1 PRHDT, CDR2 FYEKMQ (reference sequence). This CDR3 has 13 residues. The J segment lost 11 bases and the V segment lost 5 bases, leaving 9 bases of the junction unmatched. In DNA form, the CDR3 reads TGTGCCAGCAGCCCGGGACAGGGTCTTGGGGCTTTCTTT. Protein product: CASSPGQGLGAFF.